The T cell receptor beta chain under discussion was sequenced for a study of blood T cells in healthy people across ages. With a J-beta primer mix and a sample-barcoded 5' primer, a second PCR ran about 7 to 12 cycles. A 12-random-nucleotide template-switch adaptor tagged each cDNA molecule. Every individual sample yielded 2.5 million or more paired-end reads (each containing CDR3). TCRdb fed the 5' RACE reads into MiXCR, producing one record per CDR3 protein. This table holds around 1,500,000 distinct CDR3 sequences, roughly 27% found once. Study-wide findings and caveats: Estimates based on one million T cells were treated as lower bounds.

The CDR3 totals 15 residues. V lost 4 bases, J lost 1 base, and 4 bases stayed unmatched. CDR1 and CDR2 (germline): SGHRS, YFSETQ. Comments on this clonotype: Antigen specificity is unknown.

The sequenced material came from blood. The chain is built from TRBV5-1 and TRBJ2-2; 7 bases match TRBD2. This clonotype was sampled from a woman under 40 in good health. Written as DNA, the CDR3 is TGCGCCAGCAGCCTGTTAGCGGGGAACACCGGGGAGCTGTTTTTT. This sequence encodes CASSLLAGNTGELFF.